The 20 T cell receptor beta chains given below trace back to one sample, sequenced in a study of T-cell memory formation after mild COVID-19. TCRdb analysed the 5' RACE reads with MiXCR anew, one entry per CDR3 protein. Seen here are 150,000 to 200,000 distinct CDR3 sequences, approximately 17% observed once, and the top ten hold under 4.5%. Material for sequencing was PBMCs or a T cell subset sorted from them (not recorded which). The receptors stem from a man aged 18 to 30 who had mild COVID-19 (a few samples of this study predate the infection). Cell type and time point are not known.

This clonotype has a handful of counts. This chain uses TRBV20-1 with TRBJ2-3, with D perhaps assigned TRBD1 or TRBD2 (5 bases each). Trimming removed 1 base at V and 5 bases at J, with 7 bases between. Germline CDR1 is DFQATT and CDR2 is SNEGSKA (reference sequence). This CDR3 comprises 12 residues. CDR3 sequence: CSARGGLDTQYF. The CDR3, as DNA: TGCAGTGCTAGAGGGGGGTTAGATACGCAGTATTTT.

This clonotype was seen a few times. V gene TRBV7-2 combines with J gene TRBJ1-2; D ambiguous. V gave up 2 bases and J gave up 4 bases, with 11 bases separating them. Looked up from germline, CDR1 is SGHTA and CDR2 is FQGNSA. This CDR3 is 14 amino acids long. This CDR3 reads CASSLSAPLYGYTF. The CDR3, as DNA: TGTGCCAGCAGCTTATCAGCCCCCCTCTATGGCTACACCTTC.

At least ten counts were recorded for this clonotype. The gene calls are TRBV2 and TRBJ2-3; the D gene is possibly TRBD2 (6 bases). With 2 bases removed from V and 10 bases from J, the gap between germline ends came to 16 bases. The CDR3 contains 14 residues. Germline lookup yields CDR1 SNHLY and CDR2 FYNNEI. The CDR3 nucleotides are TGTGCCAGCAGTGAAATTCGTGGGGACTCAGCGCAGTATTTT. Translating gives CASSEIRGDSAQYF.

This clonotype was counted between two and nine times. The chain is built from TRBV5-1 and TRBJ1-1, with D possibly TRBD1 on 6 matching bases. Deletions cut 0 bases from V and 4 bases from J, with 10 bases between. This CDR3 has 14 amino acids. Germline loops: CDR1 SGHRS, CDR2 YFSETQ. The chain's CDR3 is CASSLEEGGTEAFF. Here the CDR3 DNA reads TGCGCCAGCAGCTTGGAAGAGGGGGGCACTGAAGCTTTCTTT.

In this sample, this clonotype turned up a few times. J is TRBJ2-1 and V is TRBV7-3, with TRBD1 matching over 9 bases. J lost 2 bases, V lost 4 bases, and 6 bases had no gene match. This CDR3 is 16 amino acids long. Germline lookup yields CDR1 SGHTA and CDR2 FQGTGA. The CDR3 DNA reads TGTGCCAGCAGCTCCCAACAGGGGGCCCCCTACAATGAGCAGTTCTTC. Translation gives CASSSQQGAPYNEQFF.

V is TRBV2 and J is TRBJ1-2; D is uncertain. The germline V gene has CDR1 SNHLY and CDR2 FYNNEI. The CDR3 covers 12 residues. The V gene lost 8 bases and the J gene lost 2 bases, with 9 bases spanning the gap. This chain's CDR3 is CASLHENYGYTF. The DNA of the CDR3 is TGTGCCAGCTTACATGAGAACTATGGCTACACCTTC.

The V call is TRBV7-8, the J call TRBJ2-5; TRBD2 might be the D (5 bases). The CDR3 has 13 amino acids. The V end was cut by 5 bases, the J end by 3 bases, with 10 bases between. Germline CDR1 reads SGHVS; CDR2 reads FQNEAQ. The CDR3 here is CASSRGNEETQYF. In nucleotides, the CDR3 is TGTGCCAGCAGCCGGGGTAATGAAGAGACCCAGTACTTC.

This clonotype was counted once. The V gene is TRBV11-3, the J gene TRBJ2-1; 7 bases are a match to TRBD2. Germline CDR1 and CDR2: SGHNT and YENEEA. V was clipped by 6 bases and J by 3 bases; unmatched bases: 2. The CDR3 extends over 13 amino acids. CDR3 nucleotides: TGTGCCAGCAGTCGGGACTACTACAATGAGCAGTTCTTC. Translating gives CASSRDYYNEQFF. Drawing the rest from reference TRBV11-3 and TRBJ2-1, the complete variable domain is EAGVVQSPRYKIIEKKQPVAFWCNPISGHNTLYWYLQNLGQGPELLIRYENEEAVDDSQLPKDRFSAERLKGVDSTLKIQPAELGDSAVYLCASSRDYYNEQFFGPGTRLTVL.

In its sample, this clonotype was seen a few times. V and J are TRBV12-3 or TRBV12-4 and TRBJ2-5; TRBD1 aligns across 9 bases. The CDR3 runs 16 residues. The V gene end was trimmed by 5 bases and the J gene end by 5 bases; junction bases not matched to a gene: 12. The CDR3 DNA sequence: TGTGCCAGCAGTATACAGGGGGCGATGGTAGGGGAGACCCAGTACTTC. Protein: CASSIQGAMVGETQYF.

This rearrangement joins TRBV5-1 to TRBJ2-7; 12 bases map to TRBD1. J lost 6 bases, V lost 3 bases, and 4 bases had no gene match. Germline V gives CDR1 SGHRS, CDR2 YFSETQ. The CDR3 runs 14 residues. The CDR3 reads CASSSGDRGREQYV. CDR3 coding DNA: TGCGCCAGCAGCTCCGGGGACAGGGGGCGCGAGCAGTACGTC.

This clonotype was detected only once. The chain is built from TRBV7-2 and TRBJ2-3; TRBD1 aligns across 7 bases. Trimming took 5 bases from V and 6 from J; bases not matched to a gene: 20. The CDR3 has 18 residues. Germline values: CDR1 SGHTA, CDR2 FQGNSA. The CDR3 spells CASSRRNTTGDQKDTQYF. The CDR3 DNA follows: TGTGCCAGCAGCCGCCGGAACACAACAGGGGATCAAAAGGATACGCAGTATTTT.

CDR3 nucleotide sequence: TGCGCCAGCAGCCACGTAGCGGGGGCCGACACAGATACGCAGTATTTT. This translates into CASSHVAGADTDTQYF. The chain combines TRBV4-3 with TRBJ2-3; 9 nucleotides align to TRBD2. Trimming took 3 bases from V and 2 from J; bases not matched to a gene: 6. In germline, CDR1 is LGHNA, CDR2 YSLEER. This CDR3 contains 16 residues.

The chain links TRBV5-1 to TRBJ2-3, with D maybe TRBD2 (7 bases). From germline, CDR1 is SGHRS and CDR2 YFSETQ. V gave up 4 bases and J gave up 6 bases, with 15 bases separating them. This CDR3 is built from 14 residues. The CDR3 loop is CASSPGEGGDTQYF. DNA of the CDR3: TGCGCCAGCAGCCCAGGGGAGGGAGGCGATACGCAGTATTTT. The full variable domain, completed using reference TRBV5-1 and TRBJ2-3, is KAGVTQTPRYLIKTRGQQVTLSCSPISGHRSVSWYQQTPGQGLQFLFEYFSETQRNKGNFPGRFSGRQFSNSRSEMNVSTLELGDSALYLCASSPGEGGDTQYFGPGTRLTVL.

The chain recombines TRBV12-3 or TRBV12-4 with TRBJ2-7; D unresolved. The CDR3 contains 13 residues. The ends were cut back, 5 bases at V and 6 bases at J, with 14 bases in the middle. CDR3 bases: TGTGCCAGCAGTCCCCTGTTTGTGGGCGAGCAGTACTTC. Translation gives CASSPLFVGEQYF.

This clonotype was seen ten or more times. This chain connects TRBV6-2 or TRBV6-3 to TRBJ1-2; TRBD1 might be the D (6 bases). V lost 0 bases and J 3 bases, leaving 17 bases between the germline ends. The germline gives CDR1 MNHEY, CDR2 SVGEGT. The CDR3 consists of 17 residues. The CDR3, as DNA: TGTGCCAGCAGTTACTCGTTTCGTAAAAACAGGGACTATGGCTACACCTTC. Protein product: CASSYSFRKNRDYGYTF.

The table lists this clonotype with a few counts. The chain combines TRBV5-1 with TRBJ2-4; tentatively, D is TRBD1 (5 bases). Germline values: CDR1 SGHRS, CDR2 YFSETQ. The CDR3 is 16 amino acids. V lost 4 bases to trimming and J lost 6 bases, with 20 bases between them. This chain's CDR3 is CASSLRSQGQRNIQYF. The CDR3 DNA follows: TGCGCCAGCAGCCTACGCAGCCAGGGTCAGAGAAACATTCAGTACTTC.

This chain links TRBV5-1 with TRBJ2-5; 10 nucleotides match TRBD1. The junction had 7 bases not matched to a gene; V was cut back by 4 bases and J by 4 bases. This CDR3 has 15 amino acids. Germline CDR1 SGHRS, CDR2 YFSETQ. The DNA for the CDR3 is TGCGCCAGCAGCGACGGACAGGGGGTCGGAGAGACCCAGTACTTC. It yields the protein CASSDGQGVGETQYF.

There are many counts of this clonotype. The rearrangement links TRBV5-1 to TRBJ2-3, with TRBD2 matching 8 bases. The V gene's germline CDR1 is SGHRS and CDR2 YFSETQ. After removal of 5 bases from V and 4 bases from J, the junction contained 12 bases not matched to a gene. The CDR3 consists of 16 residues. CDR3 protein: CASRTGLVPSPDTQYF. In DNA, the CDR3 is TGCGCCAGCAGGACGGGACTAGTGCCGAGCCCAGATACGCAGTATTTT.

This clonotype appeared a few times. The chain joins TRBV3-1 to TRBJ2-3; D is possibly TRBD2 (6 bases). The V gene's germline CDR1 is LGHDT and CDR2 YNNKEL (reference sequence). The CDR3 is 16 amino acids. The germline V and J ends were trimmed by 5 bases and 2 bases, with 17 bases remaining between them. CDR3: CASSYPGTPTTDTQYF. In DNA form, the CDR3 reads TGTGCCAGCAGCTACCCCGGGACTCCAACCACAGATACGCAGTATTTT.

The table lists this clonotype with a few counts. V gene TRBV3-1 combines with J gene TRBJ2-7; D perhaps matches TRBD2 (6 bases). The CDR3 runs to 14 residues. Trimming left V 5 bases short and J 7 bases short, with 18 bases between. Germline V CDR1 and CDR2: LGHDT, YNNKEL (reference sequence). CDR3 sequence (DNA): TGTGCCAGCAGCTCGGGGGTTATCCGCGAAGAGCAGTACTTC. Its protein is CASSSGVIREEQYF.